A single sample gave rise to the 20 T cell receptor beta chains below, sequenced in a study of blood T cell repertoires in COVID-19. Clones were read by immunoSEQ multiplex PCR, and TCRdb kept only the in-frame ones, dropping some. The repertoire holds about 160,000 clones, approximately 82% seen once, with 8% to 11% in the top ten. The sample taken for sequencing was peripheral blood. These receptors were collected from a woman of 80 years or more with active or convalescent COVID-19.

The CDR3 spells CASSLANGAGELFF. The DNA for the CDR3 is TGTGCCAGCAGCTTAGCGAACGGAGCCGGGGAGCTGTTTTTT. The chain is built from TRBV7-2 and TRBJ2-2; D gene uncertain. CDR1 SGHTA and CDR2 FQGNSA come from the germline V gene. Trimming removed 0 bases at V and 6 bases at J, with 8 bases between. This CDR3 comprises 14 residues.

Here the CDR3 DNA reads TGTGCCAGTAGTATCCGGGAAGCGACAAACTATGGCTACACCTTC. Amino acid sequence: CASSIREATNYGYTF. This chain links TRBV19 with TRBJ1-2; D unresolved. Per germline, CDR1 LNHDA and CDR2 SQIVND (reference sequence). This CDR3 spans 15 amino acids. V was trimmed by 3 bases and J by 2 bases, leaving 13 bases between them.

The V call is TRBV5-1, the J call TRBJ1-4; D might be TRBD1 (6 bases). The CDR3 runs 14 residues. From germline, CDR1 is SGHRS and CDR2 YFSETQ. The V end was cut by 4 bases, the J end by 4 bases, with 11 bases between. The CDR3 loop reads CASSLGGSNEKLFF. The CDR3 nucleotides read TGCGCCAGCAGCCTAGGGGGAAGTAATGAAAAACTGTTTTTT.

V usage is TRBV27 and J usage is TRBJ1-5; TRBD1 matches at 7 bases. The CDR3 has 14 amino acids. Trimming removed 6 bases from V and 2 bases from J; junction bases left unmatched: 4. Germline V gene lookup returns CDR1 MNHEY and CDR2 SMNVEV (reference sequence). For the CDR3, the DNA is TGTGCCAGCAGCCCAACAGGGGGCAATCAGCCCCAGCATTTT. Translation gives CASSPTGGNQPQHF.

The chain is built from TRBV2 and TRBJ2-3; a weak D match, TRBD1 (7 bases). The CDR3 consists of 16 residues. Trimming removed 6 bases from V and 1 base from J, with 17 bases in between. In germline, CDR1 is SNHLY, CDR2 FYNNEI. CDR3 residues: CASSESRRGGTDTQYF. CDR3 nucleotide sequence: TGTGCCAGCAGCGAGAGTCGCAGGGGGGGCACAGATACGCAGTATTTT.

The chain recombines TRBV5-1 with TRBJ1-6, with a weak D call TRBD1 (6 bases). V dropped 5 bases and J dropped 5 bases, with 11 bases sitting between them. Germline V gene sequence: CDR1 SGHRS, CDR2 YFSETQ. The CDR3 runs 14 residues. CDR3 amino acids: CASRRTADNSPLHF. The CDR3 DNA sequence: TGCGCCAGCAGACGGACAGCCGATAATTCACCCCTCCACTTT.

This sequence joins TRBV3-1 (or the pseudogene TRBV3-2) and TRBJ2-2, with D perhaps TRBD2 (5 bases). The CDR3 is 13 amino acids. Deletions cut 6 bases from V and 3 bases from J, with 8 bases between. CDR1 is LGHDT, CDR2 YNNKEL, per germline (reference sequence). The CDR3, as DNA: TGTGCCAGCAGTCGGGATTACACCGGGGAGCTGTTTTTT. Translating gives CASSRDYTGELFF.

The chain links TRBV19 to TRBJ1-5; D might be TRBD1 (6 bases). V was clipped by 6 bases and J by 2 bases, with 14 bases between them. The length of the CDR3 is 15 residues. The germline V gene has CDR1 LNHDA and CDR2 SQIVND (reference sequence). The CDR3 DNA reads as TGTGCCAGTAGACCGACAGGCCCTGGCAATCAGCCCCAGCATTTT. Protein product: CASRPTGPGNQPQHF.

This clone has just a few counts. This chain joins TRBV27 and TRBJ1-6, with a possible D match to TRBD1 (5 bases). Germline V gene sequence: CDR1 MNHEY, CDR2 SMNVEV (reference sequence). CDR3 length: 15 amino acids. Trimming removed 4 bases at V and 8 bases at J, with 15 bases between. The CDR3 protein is CASSSRGGFDSPLHF. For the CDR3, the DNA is TGTGCCAGCAGTTCCCGTGGGGGGTTTGATTCACCCCTCCACTTT.

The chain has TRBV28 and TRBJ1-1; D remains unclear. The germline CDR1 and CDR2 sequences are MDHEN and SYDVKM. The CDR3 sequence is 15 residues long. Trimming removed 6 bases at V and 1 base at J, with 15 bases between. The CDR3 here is CASRPQRASNTEAFF. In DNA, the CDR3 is TGTGCCAGCAGGCCCCAGAGGGCCTCGAACACTGAAGCTTTCTTT.

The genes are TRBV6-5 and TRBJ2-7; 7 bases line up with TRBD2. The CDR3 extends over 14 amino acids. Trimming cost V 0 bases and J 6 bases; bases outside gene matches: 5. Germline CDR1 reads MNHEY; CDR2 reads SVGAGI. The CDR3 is CASSYSGGTGEQYF. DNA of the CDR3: TGTGCCAGCAGTTACTCGGGAGGGACGGGCGAGCAGTACTTC.

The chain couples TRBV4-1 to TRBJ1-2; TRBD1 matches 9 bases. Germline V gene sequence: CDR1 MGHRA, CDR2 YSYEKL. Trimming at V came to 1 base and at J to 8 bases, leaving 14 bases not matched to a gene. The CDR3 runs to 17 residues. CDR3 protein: CASSQVGGTGPFRGYTF. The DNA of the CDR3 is TGCGCCAGCAGCCAAGTAGGAGGGACAGGGCCCTTTAGGGGCTACACCTTC.

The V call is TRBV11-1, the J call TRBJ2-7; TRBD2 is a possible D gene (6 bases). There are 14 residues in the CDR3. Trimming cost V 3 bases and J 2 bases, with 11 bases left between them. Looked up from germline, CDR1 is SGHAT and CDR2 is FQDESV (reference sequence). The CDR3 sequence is CASSFSGDPYEQYF. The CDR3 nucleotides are TGTGCCAGCAGCTTTTCGGGAGATCCCTACGAGCAGTACTTC.

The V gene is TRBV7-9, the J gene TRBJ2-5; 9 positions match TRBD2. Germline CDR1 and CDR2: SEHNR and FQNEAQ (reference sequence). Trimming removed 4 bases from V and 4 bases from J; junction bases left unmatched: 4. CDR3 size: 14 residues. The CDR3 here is CASSSRTSVETQYF. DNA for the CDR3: TGTGCCAGCAGCTCGAGGACTAGCGTAGAGACCCAGTACTTC.

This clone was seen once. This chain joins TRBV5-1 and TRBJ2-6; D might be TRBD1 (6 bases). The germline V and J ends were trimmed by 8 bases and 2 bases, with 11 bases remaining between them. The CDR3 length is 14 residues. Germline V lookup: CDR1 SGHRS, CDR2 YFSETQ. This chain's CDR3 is CASSTGTGANVLTF. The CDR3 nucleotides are TGCGCCAGTTCAACAGGGACTGGGGCCAACGTCCTGACTTTC.

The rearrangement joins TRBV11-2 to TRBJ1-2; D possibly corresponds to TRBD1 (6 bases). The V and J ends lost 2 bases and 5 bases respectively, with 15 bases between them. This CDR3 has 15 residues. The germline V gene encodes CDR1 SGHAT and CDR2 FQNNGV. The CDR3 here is CASSLLARGGYGYTF. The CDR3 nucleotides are TGTGCCAGCAGCTTATTGGCCAGGGGAGGGTATGGCTACACCTTC.

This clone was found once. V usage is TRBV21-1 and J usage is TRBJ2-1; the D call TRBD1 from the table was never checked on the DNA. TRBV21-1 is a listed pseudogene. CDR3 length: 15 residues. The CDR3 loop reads CASPRQGESYNEQFF. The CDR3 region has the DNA TGTGCCAGCCCCAGACAGGGTGAATCCTACAATGAGCAGTTCTTC.

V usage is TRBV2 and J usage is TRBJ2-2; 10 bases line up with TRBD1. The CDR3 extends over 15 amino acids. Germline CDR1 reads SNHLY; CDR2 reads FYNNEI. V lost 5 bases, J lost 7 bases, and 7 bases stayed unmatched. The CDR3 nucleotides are TGTGCCAGCAGTCGACAGGGGGCCGATCTCGGGGAGCTGTTTTTT. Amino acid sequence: CASSRQGADLGELFF.

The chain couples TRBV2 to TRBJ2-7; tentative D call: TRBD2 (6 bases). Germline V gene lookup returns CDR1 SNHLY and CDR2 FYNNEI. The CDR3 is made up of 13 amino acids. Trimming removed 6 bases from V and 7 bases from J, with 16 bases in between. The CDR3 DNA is TGTGCCAGCAGAAAGGACACTGGGGGGGAGCAGTACTTC. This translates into CASRKDTGGEQYF.

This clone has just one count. CDR3 DNA: TGTGCCATCAATATAGACAGGAATTCACCCCTCCACTTT. Translation gives CAINIDRNSPLHF. The genes are TRBV10-3 and TRBJ1-6; D possibly corresponds to TRBD1 (6 bases). The CDR3 spans 13 residues. Germline lookup yields CDR1 ENHRY and CDR2 SYGVKD. V gave up 7 bases and J gave up 7 bases, with 11 bases separating them.